The 20 T cell receptor beta chains in this list originate from one sample, sequenced in a study of shared clonotypes between healthy human individuals (dated by TCRdb to the early 2020s). Library method: the immunoSEQ multiplex PCR assay. Entries here come from immuneACCESS through TCRdb and include only in-frame sequences with V and J called. Some clones fail to appear in such tables; in the studies checked, an unresolved V gene covers under half of the shortfall, and the cause of the remainder is unknown. The table for this sample lists 2 million to 3 million clones; roughly 93% of them were counted only once. 0.36% of the sample is held by the ten biggest clonotypes. Sequenced input: naive CD4+ T cells from PBMCs. The label giving this sample's cell subset or site can be read as: CD45RA+ positively selected. The receptors derive from a man aged 18 to 29 in good health. Some clones in this sample may be carry-over from other donors' samples.

The V call is TRBV6-5, the J call TRBJ1-2; 8 bases map to TRBD1. The CDR3 has 16 amino acids. V lost 0 bases to trimming and J lost 2 bases; unmatched junction nucleotides: 5. Looked up from germline, CDR1 is MNHEY and CDR2 is SVGAGI. As DNA, the CDR3 is TGTGCCAGCAGTTACTCCTGGACAGGGACCAACTATGGCTACACCTTC. This codes for CASSYSWTGTNYGYTF.

The V gene is TRBV6-5, the J gene TRBJ1-1; a weak D match, TRBD1 (6 bases). The CDR3 covers 15 residues. The germline V gene encodes CDR1 MNHEY and CDR2 SVGAGI. V dropped 4 bases and J dropped 4 bases, with 16 bases sitting between them. In DNA, the CDR3 is TGTGCCAGCAGTTCCGGGACAATGACGGGCACTGAAGCTTTCTTT. It encodes CASSSGTMTGTEAFF.

The CDR3 bases are TGTGCCAGCAGCCCTAGCGGGAGGACAGATACGCAGTATTTT. It specifies CASSPSGRTDTQYF. The V call is TRBV7-3, the J call TRBJ2-3; 11 bases fit TRBD2. J gave up 3 bases and V 5 bases, and 1 base lay outside the gene matches. Looked up from germline, CDR1 is SGHTA and CDR2 is FQGTGA. The CDR3 has 14 residues.

The chain uses TRBV10-3 and TRBJ1-3; D not resolved. CDR1 is ENHRY, CDR2 SYGVKD, per germline. The CDR3 consists of 15 residues. With 3 bases removed from V and 0 bases from J, the gap between germline ends came to 9 bases. The CDR3 sequence is CAISDGNNSGNTIYF. CDR3 sequence (DNA): TGTGCCATCAGTGACGGAAATAACTCTGGAAACACCATATATTTT.

Comments on this clone: Additional DNA sequences in this sample encode the identical CDR3. The V and J genes are TRBV28 and TRBJ1-5; D perhaps matches TRBD1 (6 bases). Germline lookup yields CDR1 MDHEN and CDR2 SYDVKM. The CDR3 has 15 amino acids. Trimming cost V 3 bases and J 0 bases, with 9 bases left between them. The CDR3 spells CASSLGGGSNQPQHF. In DNA, the CDR3 is TGTGCCAGCAGTTTGGGGGGCGGTAGCAATCAGCCCCAGCATTTT.

V gene TRBV2 combines with J gene TRBJ1-1, with no clear D. Germline CDR1 SNHLY, CDR2 FYNNEI. Trimming left V 2 bases short and J 7 bases short, with 8 bases between. The CDR3 is made up of 12 amino acids. The CDR3 sequence is CASSEMGFEAFF. The CDR3, as DNA: TGTGCCAGCAGTGAAATGGGTTTTGAAGCTTTCTTT. The full variable domain, with the rest looked up from reference TRBV2 and TRBJ1-1, is EPEVTQTPSHQVTQMGQEVILRCVPISNHLYFYWYRQILGQKVEFLVSFYNNEISEKSEIFDDQFSVERPDGSNFTLKIRSTKLEDSAMYFCASSEMGFEAFFGQGTRLTVV.

Worth noting for this clone: Distinct nucleotide sequences in the sample also encode this CDR3. The chain uses TRBV6-5 and TRBJ1-2; TRBD1 matches at 8 bases. This CDR3 contains 14 residues. V lost 2 bases, J lost 2 bases, and 1 base stayed unmatched. CDR1 is MNHEY, CDR2 SVGAGI, per germline. CDR3 residues: CASSYGTGNYGYTF. The CDR3 DNA reads as TGTGCCAGCAGTTACGGGACAGGAAACTATGGCTACACCTTC.

This rearrangement joins TRBV5-5 to TRBJ2-7, with 7 bases matching TRBD2. J gave up 9 bases and V 4 bases, and 19 bases lay outside the gene matches. Per germline, CDR1 SGHKS and CDR2 YYEKEE (reference sequence). The CDR3 has 16 amino acids. This chain's CDR3 is CASSGPEAGVPVRQYF. CDR3 nucleotides: TGTGCCAGCAGCGGCCCCGAGGCGGGAGTTCCGGTTCGGCAGTACTTC.

About this clone itself: The same CDR3 is also encoded by other DNA sequences in this sample. V and J are TRBV5-1 and TRBJ1-1; 9 nucleotides match TRBD1. This CDR3 region has 14 residues. J gave up 2 bases and V 4 bases, and 3 bases lay outside the gene matches. The germline CDR1 and CDR2 sequences are SGHRS and YFSETQ. The CDR3 loop reads CASSGGQGNTEAFF. The CDR3 coding sequence is TGCGCCAGCAGCGGGGGACAGGGCAACACTGAAGCTTTCTTT.

The rearrangement joins TRBV6-1 to TRBJ1-2, with TRBD1 identical over 9 bases. V shed 4 bases and J 3 bases; nucleotides not matched to a gene: 6. Germline values: CDR1 MNHNS, CDR2 SASEGT. This CDR3 is built from 15 residues. The CDR3 loop reads CASSGTGAGDYGYTF. CDR3 nucleotide sequence: TGTGCCAGCAGTGGGACAGGGGCTGGTGACTATGGCTACACCTTC.

The V and J genes are TRBV28 and TRBJ1-2, with 9 positions matching TRBD1. The CDR3 has 13 residues. Germline V gene data show CDR1 as MDHEN and CDR2 as SYDVKM. The V segment lost 8 bases and the J segment 7 bases; nucleotides outside the gene matches: 8. CDR3 sequence (DNA): TGTGCCAGCCTAACAGGGGGCGCGGGTGGCTACACCTTC. Amino acid sequence: CASLTGGAGGYTF.

For this clone: Other DNA sequences of this sample code for an identical CDR3. As DNA, the CDR3 is TGCGCCAGCAGCTTGGCCGTAGCGGGAGGGTACGAGCAGTACTTC. Translated, it gives CASSLAVAGGYEQYF. This sequence joins TRBV5-1 and TRBJ2-7; 11 bases are shared with TRBD2. There are 15 residues in the CDR3. V lost 0 bases to trimming and J lost 4 bases; unmatched junction nucleotides: 3. The germline CDR1 and CDR2 sequences are SGHRS and YFSETQ.

This clone was found once. The same CDR3 is also encoded by other DNA sequences in this sample. DNA of the CDR3: TGCGCCAGCAGCTTGGGGGGGACTAGCGGCAATGAGCAGTTCTTC. Protein sequence: CASSLGGTSGNEQFF. The chain joins TRBV5-1 to TRBJ2-1; 11 positions match TRBD2. The CDR3 sequence is 15 residues long. CDR1 SGHRS and CDR2 YFSETQ come from the germline V gene. V lost 0 bases to trimming and J lost 6 bases; unmatched junction nucleotides: 2. The variable domain in full, completed from reference TRBV5-1 and TRBJ2-1, reads KAGVTQTPRYLIKTRGQQVTLSCSPISGHRSVSWYQQTPGQGLQFLFEYFSETQRNKGNFPGRFSGRQFSNSRSEMNVSTLELGDSALYLCASSLGGTSGNEQFFGPGTRLTVL.

This clone was picked up one time. The sample contains more than one DNA sequence encoding this CDR3. V usage is TRBV10-3 and J usage is TRBJ1-5; no clear D gene. Trimming cost V 4 bases and J 5 bases, with 9 bases left between them. This CDR3 is 13 amino acids long. Germline CDR1 is ENHRY and CDR2 is SYGVKD. This chain's CDR3 is CAISVAGDQPQHF. In DNA form, the CDR3 reads TGTGCCATCAGTGTAGCGGGAGATCAGCCCCAGCATTTT.

This clone showed up just once. This rearrangement joins TRBV6-5 to TRBJ2-7; 8 bases agree with TRBD1. V dropped 5 bases and J dropped 2; count of bases not matched to a gene: 8. Per the germline V gene, CDR1 is MNHEY and CDR2 is SVGAGI. The CDR3 sequence is 15 residues long. This chain's CDR3 is CASSQGPGQAYEQYF. CDR3 coding DNA: TGTGCCAGCAGTCAAGGACCGGGACAGGCCTACGAGCAGTACTTC.

On this clone itself: The sample contains more than one DNA sequence encoding this CDR3. CDR3 in amino acids: CASSPTDTQYF. The CDR3, as DNA: TGTGCCAGCAGCCCCACAGATACGCAGTATTTT. J is TRBJ2-3 and V is TRBV11-2; D call uncertain. V gave up 5 bases and J gave up 2 bases, with 2 bases separating them. The CDR3 runs to 11 residues. Germline V gene sequence: CDR1 SGHAT, CDR2 FQNNGV. The whole variable domain, filled in from reference TRBV11-2 and TRBJ2-3, reads EAGVAQSPRYKIIEKRQSVAFWCNPISGHATLYWYQQILGQGPKLLIQFQNNGVVDDSQLPKDRFSAERLKGVDSTLKIQPAKLEDSAVYLCASSPTDTQYFGPGTRLTVL.

The chain combines TRBV6-6 with TRBJ2-7; 11 nucleotides agree with TRBD1. Germline CDR1 is MNHNY and CDR2 is SVGAGI (reference sequence). This CDR3 is built from 16 residues. Trimming at V came to 2 bases and at J to 5 bases, leaving 8 bases not matched to a gene. This chain's CDR3 is CASSYTADRGRDEQYF. CDR3 bases: TGTGCCAGCAGTTACACCGCGGACAGGGGGCGCGACGAGCAGTACTTC.

This chain uses TRBV12-5 with TRBJ2-2; a possible D gene is TRBD1 (6 bases). Per the germline V gene, CDR1 is LGHNT and CDR2 is FRNRAP. Trimming pared 3 bases from V and 3 bases from J, leaving 17 bases between. There are 17 residues in the CDR3. This CDR3 reads CASGLRPSAGDTGELFF. CDR3 bases: TGTGCTAGTGGTTTAAGGCCCAGTGCAGGGGACACCGGGGAGCTGTTTTTT. The full variable domain, with the rest looked up from reference TRBV12-5 and TRBJ2-2, is DARVTQTPRHKVTEMGQEVTMRCQPILGHNTVFWYRQTMMQGLELLAYFRNRAPLDDSGMPKDRFSAEMPDATLATLKIQPSEPRDSAVYFCASGLRPSAGDTGELFFGEGSRLTVL.

The chain couples TRBV7-2 to TRBJ2-2; the match to TRBD1 covers 10 bases. The V and J ends lost 3 bases and 6 bases, in that order; junction bases with no gene match: 4. Germline assignment: CDR1 SGHTA and CDR2 FQGNSA. CDR3 length: 15 residues. DNA of the CDR3: TGTGCCAGCAGCTTGTGGGACAGGGGCCCCGGGGAGCTGTTTTTT. As protein: CASSLWDRGPGELFF.

The chain couples TRBV27 to TRBJ1-6, with D possibly matching TRBD1 (6 bases). The CDR3 is 14 amino acids. Germline-derived CDR1 and CDR2 are MNHEY and SMNVEV (reference sequence). Trimming removed 3 bases at V and 9 bases at J, with 12 bases between. CDR3 region: CASSFGQGISPLHF. The CDR3 bases are TGTGCCAGCAGTTTCGGCCAGGGGATTTCACCCCTCCACTTT.